The rows below give T cell receptor beta chains drawn from one sample of a study of technical replicates of blood from a few donors. Some clones are missing from TCRdb's copy, which holds only in-frame ones; the method was immunoSEQ multiplex PCR. The sample has some 76,000 clones, around 94% seen once. The sequencing input was T cells isolated from PBMCs. Receptors were obtained from a human donor in good health. CDR3s include the opening cysteine and the closing phenylalanine or tryptophan. The D gene is left open where the match is weak. Rows give clone size only sometimes, using once, few, many, or a class for an expanded clone.

J: TRBJ2-1; V: TRBV27; size: -; D: TRBD2; CDR3: CASSLTAGGPNEQFF; DNA: TGTGCCAGCAGTTTAACAGCGGGAGGGCCCAATGAGCAGTTCTTC
J: TRBJ1-4; V: TRBV19; size: -; D: TRBD1; CDR3: CASSKSSGTGYKSEKLFF; DNA: TGTGCCAGTAGTAAATCCTCCGGGACAGGGTACAAATCTGAAAAACTGTTTTTT
J: TRBJ2-7; V: TRBV29-1; size: -; D: TRBD1; CDR3: CSVEDPGQGSEQYF; DNA: TGCAGCGTTGAAGACCCGGGACAGGGATCCGAGCAGTACTTC
J: TRBJ1-5; V: TRBV6-6; size: -; D: TRBD1; CDR3: CASSYSDRGQPQHF; DNA: TGTGCCAGCAGTTATTCGGACAGGGGTCAGCCCCAGCATTTT
J: TRBJ1-3; V: TRBV4-1; size: once; D: -; CDR3: CASSRKTEGNTIYF; DNA: TGCGCCAGCAGCCGCAAGACGGAGGGAAACACCATATATTTT
J: TRBJ2-5; V: TRBV11-1; size: -; D: TRBD2; CDR3: CASSSLLAERQETQYF; DNA: TGTGCCAGCAGCTCCTTACTAGCGGAAAGGCAAGAGACCCAGTACTTC
J: TRBJ2-7; V: TRBV7-9; size: -; D: TRBD1; CDR3: CASSDYGQGRNYEQYF; DNA: TGTGCCAGCAGCGACTACGGACAGGGTAGAAACTACGAGCAGTACTTC
J: TRBJ2-2; V: TRBV10-3; size: -; D: TRBD2; CDR3: CAISSTSGTTGELFF; DNA: TGTGCCATCAGTTCGACTAGCGGGACCACCGGGGAGCTGTTTTTT
J: TRBJ1-2; V: TRBV9; size: -; D: -; CDR3: CASSLSGGWGGYGYTF; DNA: TGTGCCAGCAGCCTTTCGGGGGGTTGGGGTGGCTATGGCTACACCTTC
J: TRBJ1-5; V: TRBV7-8; size: -; D: -; CDR3: CASRSARGKGPQHF; DNA: TGTGCCAGCAGGTCAGCCCGGGGGAAAGGACCCCAGCATTTT
J: TRBJ2-5; V: TRBV19; size: -; D: TRBD1; CDR3: CASSERQGAQETQYF; DNA: TGTGCCAGTAGTGAGCGACAGGGGGCGCAAGAGACCCAGTACTTC
J: TRBJ2-7; V: TRBV19; size: -; D: TRBD1; CDR3: CASSPLPGQGRDEQYF; DNA: TGTGCCAGTAGCCCCCTTCCGGGACAGGGGCGAGACGAGCAGTACTTC
J: TRBJ2-7; V: TRBV30; size: -; D: TRBD2; CDR3: CAWSVQRTSGRANEQYF; DNA: TGTGCCTGGAGTGTACAGAGGACTAGCGGGAGGGCCAACGAGCAGTACTTC
J: TRBJ1-1; V: TRBV5-1; size: -; D: -; CDR3: CASSLGATEAFF; DNA: TGCGCCAGCAGCTTAGGGGCCACTGAAGCTTTCTTT
J: TRBJ2-7; V: TRBV6-6; size: -; D: TRBD1; CDR3: CASSPPPGQGANEQYF; DNA: TGTGCCAGCAGTCCTCCCCCGGGACAGGGGGCGAACGAGCAGTACTTC
J: TRBJ1-1; V: TRBV12-5; size: -; D: -; CDR3: CASGLAGRNTEAFF; DNA: TGTGCTAGTGGTTTGGCAGGTCGGAACACTGAAGCTTTCTTT
J: TRBJ1-2; V: TRBV6-1; size: once; D: -; CDR3: CASSERGTYGYTF; DNA: TGTGCCAGCAGTGAACGGGGAACCTATGGCTACACCTTC
J: TRBJ2-1; V: TRBV29-1; size: -; D: TRBD2; CDR3: CSVGLAGGGSEQFF; DNA: TGCAGCGTTGGGCTAGCGGGAGGTGGTAGTGAGCAGTTCTTC
J: TRBJ1-5; V: TRBV18; size: -; D: TRBD1; CDR3: CASSVEGQLNQPQHF; DNA: TGTGCCAGCTCAGTGGAGGGACAGCTGAATCAGCCCCAGCATTTT
J: TRBJ2-1; V: TRBV7-2; size: -; D: TRBD2; CDR3: CASSLGGASGRANEQFF; DNA: TGTGCCAGCAGCCTGGGTGGTGCTAGCGGGAGGGCCAATGAGCAGTTCTTC
J: TRBJ2-3; V: TRBV29-1; size: once; D: -; CDR3: CSAGTGQAADTQYF; DNA: TGCAGCGCGGGTACGGGCCAAGCGGCAGATACGCAGTATTTT
J: TRBJ1-2; V: TRBV19; size: -; D: -; CDR3: CASSTPWRGYTF; DNA: TGTGCCAGTAGTACCCCCTGGAGGGGCTACACCTTC
J: TRBJ2-5; V: TRBV11-2; size: -; D: TRBD1; CDR3: CASSLAGQGRGETQYF; DNA: TGTGCCAGCAGCTTAGCGGGACAGGGTAGAGGAGAGACCCAGTACTTC
J: TRBJ1-5; V: TRBV11-1; size: -; D: -; CDR3: CASSSGSNQPQHF; DNA: TGTGCCAGCAGCTCCGGTAGCAATCAGCCCCAGCATTTT
J: TRBJ2-7; V: TRBV9; size: once; D: -; CDR3: CASSQGGYEQYF; DNA: TGTGCCAGCAGCCAGGGGGGCTACGAGCAGTACTTC
J: TRBJ2-7; V: TRBV7-9; size: -; D: TRBD2; CDR3: CASSFTGTSNEQYF; DNA: TGTGCCAGCAGCTTCACCGGGACTAGCAACGAGCAGTACTTC
J: TRBJ2-1; V: TRBV30; size: -; D: -; CDR3: CAWSSGNEQFF; DNA: TGTGCCTGGAGTTCAGGGAATGAGCAGTTCTTC
J: TRBJ2-7; V: TRBV19; size: -; D: -; CDR3: CASSITRSYEQYF; DNA: TGTGCCAGTAGTATAACTAGGTCCTACGAGCAGTACTTC
J: TRBJ2-2; V: TRBV28; size: few; D: -; CDR3: CASANTGELFF; DNA: TGTGCCTCTGCGAACACCGGGGAGCTGTTTTTT
J: TRBJ2-7; V: TRBV7-2; size: -; D: -; CDR3: CASSSSQGGSYEQYF; DNA: TGTGCCAGCAGCTCGTCACAGGGAGGGTCCTACGAGCAGTACTTC
J: TRBJ2-1; V: TRBV7-9; size: -; D: -; CDR3: CASSWGGGAPNEQFF; DNA: TGTGCCAGCAGTTGGGGAGGGGGGGCGCCGAATGAGCAGTTCTTC
J: TRBJ1-1; V: TRBV11-3; size: -; D: -; CDR3: CASSLQGAQNTEAFF; DNA: TGTGCCAGCAGCTTACAGGGTGCCCAAAACACTGAAGCTTTCTTT
J: TRBJ2-1; V: TRBV7-8; size: -; D: TRBD2; CDR3: CASRFERELPYNEQFF; DNA: TGTGCCAGCAGATTCGAGCGGGAGTTACCCTACAATGAGCAGTTCTTC
J: TRBJ1-2; V: TRBV4-3; size: -; D: TRBD1; CDR3: CASSQDGDRGIYGYTF; DNA: TGCGCCAGCAGCCAAGATGGGGACAGGGGTATCTATGGCTACACCTTC
J: TRBJ1-1; V: TRBV10-3; size: -; D: -; CDR3: CAIRDRNTEAFF; DNA: TGTGCCATCCGAGACAGGAACACTGAAGCTTTCTTT
J: TRBJ1-2; V: TRBV6-6; size: once; D: -; CDR3: CASTILLDTPNYGYTF; DNA: TGTGCCAGCACCATATTACTGGACACCCCTAACTATGGCTACACCTTC
J: TRBJ1-2; V: TRBV6-5; size: -; D: -; CDR3: CASSHGEGSYGYTF; DNA: TGTGCCAGCAGCCACGGAGAGGGCAGCTATGGCTACACCTTC
J: TRBJ2-7; V: TRBV29-1; size: -; D: TRBD1; CDR3: CSVTGGAYEQYF; DNA: TGCAGCGTTACAGGGGGCGCGTACGAGCAGTACTTC
J: TRBJ2-1; V: TRBV5-1; size: once; D: -; CDR3: CASSLVSSANVINEQFF; DNA: TGCGCCAGCAGCTTGGTATCTAGCGCGAATGTTATCAATGAGCAGTTCTTC
J: TRBJ1-4; V: TRBV4-2; size: few; D: -; CDR3: CASSQAADAGNEKLFF; DNA: TGTGCCAGCAGCCAAGCGGCGGACGCGGGGAATGAAAAACTGTTTTTT
J: TRBJ1-2; V: TRBV7-8; size: -; D: -; CDR3: CASSLDSHPYYGYTF; DNA: TGTGCCAGCAGCTTAGACAGCCACCCTTACTATGGCTACACCTTC
J: TRBJ2-7; V: TRBV11-2; size: -; D: -; CDR3: CASSFTLGGTYEQYF; DNA: TGTGCCAGCAGCTTCACGCTGGGAGGCACATACGAGCAGTACTTC
J: TRBJ2-2; V: TRBV2; size: -; D: -; CDR3: CASSDGGGFTGELFF; DNA: TGTGCCAGCAGTGATGGTGGAGGGTTCACCGGGGAGCTGTTTTTT
J: TRBJ2-3; V: TRBV7-9; size: -; D: -; CDR3: CASSLVVVTDTQYF; DNA: TGTGCCAGCAGCTTAGTAGTTGTAACAGATACGCAGTATTTT
J: TRBJ2-4; V: TRBV23-1; size: -; D: TRBD1; CDR3: CASSQSKGAVGKNIQYF; DNA: TGCGCCAGCAGTCAATCCAAGGGGGCAGTGGGCAAAAACATTCAGTACTTC
J: TRBJ2-2; V: TRBV18; size: -; D: -; CDR3: CASSQDSQLNTGELFF; DNA: TGTGCCAGCTCACAAGACAGCCAGTTAAACACCGGGGAGCTGTTTTTT
J: TRBJ2-7; V: TRBV27; size: -; D: TRBD1; CDR3: CASSLDRGYEQYF; DNA: TGTGCCAGCAGTTTAGACAGGGGTTACGAGCAGTACTTC
J: TRBJ2-1; V: TRBV6-1; size: -; D: TRBD2; CDR3: CASSEGREIYNEQFF; DNA: TGTGCCAGCAGTGAAGGGCGGGAGATCTACAATGAGCAGTTCTTC
J: TRBJ2-6; V: TRBV9; size: -; D: TRBD2; CDR3: CASSVRTSGSPGANVLTF; DNA: TGTGCCAGCAGCGTAAGGACTAGCGGGAGCCCTGGGGCCAACGTCCTGACTTTC
J: TRBJ2-3; V: TRBV2; size: -; D: TRBD1; CDR3: CASTGTGTDTQYF; DNA: TGTGCCAGCACCGGGACAGGGACAGATACGCAGTATTTT
J: TRBJ2-1; V: TRBV11-3; size: -; D: -; CDR3: CASSLGVAEDNEQFF; DNA: TGTGCCAGCAGCTTAGGGGTGGCGGAGGACAATGAGCAGTTCTTC
J: TRBJ1-1; V: TRBV7-6; size: -; D: -; CDR3: CATRGGKDTEAFF; DNA: TGTGCCACCAGGGGAGGGAAGGACACTGAAGCTTTCTTT
J: TRBJ1-1; V: TRBV7-9; size: -; D: -; CDR3: CATIHRVAEAFF; DNA: TGTGCCACCATTCACCGGGTCGCTGAAGCTTTCTTT
J: TRBJ2-1; V: TRBV19; size: once; D: TRBD2; CDR3: CASMKLAGDVGEQFF; DNA: TGTGCCAGTATGAAACTAGCGGGAGACGTCGGTGAGCAGTTCTTC
J: TRBJ2-3; V: TRBV4-3; size: -; D: TRBD2; CDR3: CASSLGLAETDTQYF; DNA: TGCGCCAGCAGCCTGGGACTAGCGGAGACAGATACGCAGTATTTT
J: TRBJ2-3; V: TRBV10-3; size: -; D: -; CDR3: CATLTSADTQYF; DNA: TGTGCCACCCTGACGAGCGCAGATACGCAGTATTTT
J: TRBJ1-1; V: TRBV5-7; size: -; D: -; CDR3: CASSLEQISEAFF; DNA: TGTGCCAGCAGCTTGGAACAGATCTCTGAAGCTTTCTTT
J: TRBJ1-2; V: TRBV7-9; size: -; D: TRBD1; CDR3: CASSLTGGGYTF; DNA: TGTGCCAGCAGCTTAACAGGGGGAGGCTACACCTTC
J: TRBJ2-7; V: TRBV11-2; size: -; D: -; CDR3: CASSLTGPHEQYF; DNA: TGTGCCAGCAGCCTTACGGGTCCCCACGAGCAGTACTTC
J: TRBJ1-1; V: TRBV18; size: -; D: TRBD1; CDR3: CASSPLSPGTGSSTEAFF; DNA: TGTGCCAGCTCACCCCTAAGTCCCGGGACAGGGTCGAGCACTGAAGCTTTCTTT